This is a list of T cell receptor beta chains from one sample in a study of T-cell reconstitution after alpha-beta-depleted transplantation in children. Using its own MiXCR run on the PCR reads, TCRdb lists one record per CDR3 protein. The sample shows hundreds of thousands of distinct CDR3 sequences, roughly 14% of them seen only once. The sequences come from PBMCs, collected from the stem cell graft. The receptors shown here come from a human donor who donated a stem cell graft to a child with Fanconi anemia. Each CDR3 is given with its conserved first and last residue. Fields, in order: clone size, V gene, J gene, CDR3 protein. Where a row states a size, it is once, few, many or the class of an expanded clone; other rows omit it.

many,TRBV4-3,TRBJ2-4,CASSQDHPGADIQYF
many,TRBV27,TRBJ1-1,CASSLWAGALEAFF
NA,TRBV5-1,TRBJ2-3,CASSLALGYTDTQYF
few,TRBV5-1,TRBJ1-1,CASSLAEWDSREAFF
few,TRBV5-4,TRBJ1-1,CASSFRMDRVSEAFF
few,TRBV7-6,TRBJ2-6,CATSPGRLSGANVLTF
NA,TRBV5-1,TRBJ2-3,CASSGGWGSTDTQYF
few,TRBV6-5,TRBJ2-5,CASSYGGTSRGTQYF
few,TRBV9,TRBJ2-3,CASSVVVGTDTQYF
NA,TRBV4-2,TRBJ2-5,CASSLNPGGHQETQYF
many,TRBV20-1,TRBJ1-2,CSAREGTWYGYTF
NA,TRBV7-8,TRBJ2-5,CASTTDGGAFAKTQYF
NA,TRBV12-3/TRBV12-4,TRBJ2-1,CASSLWGQANNEQFF
NA,TRBV18,TRBJ2-7,CASSPGKWITYEQYF
NA,TRBV11-1,TRBJ2-4,CASRKGLAGAENIQYF
few,TRBV27,TRBJ2-7,CASSFSEDGRYEQYF
many,TRBV20-1,TRBJ1-5,CSVGGKGMQPQHF
NA,TRBV2,TRBJ1-1,CASTPLAGLPAEAFF
NA,TRBV7-2,TRBJ1-3,CASSLGGTGKYF
many,TRBV6-2/TRBV6-3,TRBJ2-1,CASSSQGTEQFF
many,TRBV2,TRBJ2-1,CASSEALPTDGQFF
few,TRBV9,TRBJ2-3,CASSVLGQGSDTQYF
few,TRBV4-3,TRBJ2-3,CASSQAGWNTDTQYF
NA,TRBV12-3/TRBV12-4,TRBJ2-1,CASSPSQGSFSNEQFF
many,TRBV28,TRBJ2-3,CASRYTDTQYF
NA,TRBV4-3,TRBJ1-6,CASSQDYRNYNSPLHF
NA,TRBV12-3/TRBV12-4,TRBJ2-4,CASSPQGGKNIQYF
NA,TRBV4-3,TRBJ2-1,CASSQEGDRPNNEQFF
NA,TRBV6-1,TRBJ2-3,CASSQDRVADTQYF
NA,TRBV7-2,TRBJ2-7,CASSFASPGSYEQYF
many,TRBV10-2,TRBJ1-1,CASSETAPEAFF
many,TRBV7-2,TRBJ2-2,CASSARVGGELFF
NA,TRBV4-3,TRBJ2-5,CASSQDAIGSGGVRETQYF
NA,TRBV27,TRBJ2-3,CASSFTGGGPDTQYF
many,TRBV29-1,TRBJ2-1,CSVSGTVSYNEQFF
many,TRBV5-1,TRBJ1-1,CASSLAGHMNTEAFF
many,TRBV12-3/TRBV12-4,TRBJ1-1,CASSLSQGSTEAFF
many,TRBV4-3,TRBJ2-1,CASSQDNSLINEQFF
few,TRBV20-1,TRBJ1-1,CSASGGNRRNTEAFF
many,TRBV9,TRBJ2-3,CASSPYTDTQYF
NA,TRBV11-1,TRBJ1-1,CASSPKSKNRAFRGTEAFF
NA,TRBV7-9,TRBJ2-7,CASSLGPPYEQYF
few,TRBV2,TRBJ2-2,CASGPFYLTGELFF
NA,TRBV18,TRBJ2-5,CASSPRTGGSLNQETQYF
NA,TRBV20-1,TRBJ2-3,CSASEQGVTDTQYF
NA,TRBV20-1,TRBJ2-1,CSADGLAGHNEQFF
many,TRBV5-1,TRBJ2-2,CASRERSAGELFF
few,TRBV25-1,TRBJ2-1,CATTGGRGEQFF
few,TRBV15,TRBJ2-7,CATRPLSGEQYF
few,TRBV4-3,TRBJ2-1,CASSHGTGAYNEQFF
few,TRBV12-5,TRBJ2-2,CASGLDRGRNTGELFF
few,TRBV7-9,TRBJ2-3,CASSPPDFHTQYF
many,TRBV6-2/TRBV6-3,TRBJ2-1,CASSQDLPPGNEQFF